One sample yielded the 7 T cell receptor beta chains listed below, sequenced in a study of OX40 agonist ivuxolimab in advanced cancers. Receptor amplification or capture employed the immunoSEQ multiplex PCR assay. TCRdb took over this immuneACCESS table, retaining in-frame rearrangements with V and J assigned. Such tables are incomplete; in checked studies, under half of the missing clones stem from an unresolved V gene, and the remainder is unexplained. The sample profile shows 60,000 to 75,000 clones; roughly nine tenths of them were found once. Roughly 4.1% of the sample is in the top ten clones. Sequencing used CD4+ or CD8+ T cells sorted from blood, obtained in a trial of the OX40 agonist ivuxolimab. Every receptor here comes from an adult with an advanced solid tumor such as melanoma, head and neck, liver or kidney cancer.

This clone is deemed medium-sized (0.01 to 0.1%). The V and J genes are TRBV7-9 and TRBJ2-2; perhaps TRBD1 as D (5 bases). This CDR3 has 15 residues. The V end lost 5 bases, the J end lost 5 bases, and 15 bases lay between the germline ends. Germline V CDR1 and CDR2: SEHNR, FQNEAQ (reference sequence). CDR3 bases: TGTGCCAGCAGCCCACCCCCCGACAGAACCGGGGAGCTGTTTTTT. It encodes CASSPPPDRTGELFF.

In its sample, this clone was seen once. The gene calls are TRBV21-1 and TRBJ2-5; the table's D call, TRBD2, was not checked against the DNA. TRBV21-1 is flagged as a pseudogene. The CDR3 has 17 amino acids. The DNA for the CDR3 is TGTGCCAGCAGCAAAGGGACTAGCGGGACAAGGTGGGAGACCCAGTACTTC. It codes for CASSKGTSGTRWETQYF.

V and J are TRBV21-1 and TRBJ2-7; whether TRBD2, the table's D call, matches the DNA was not checked. TRBV21-1 is designated a pseudogene. The CDR3 spans 14 residues. CDR3 in DNA: TGTGCCAGCAGCAAAGCGCCTCGGTCATACGAGCAGTACTTC. The encoded protein is CASSKAPRSYEQYF.

The rearrangement links TRBV7-2 to TRBJ2-1; 7 nucleotides agree with TRBD2. CDR1 SGHTA and CDR2 FQGNSA come from the germline V gene. This CDR3 is 18 amino acids long. Losses at the gene ends were 1 base for V and 5 bases for J; bases not matched to a gene: 14. CDR3 DNA: TGTGCCAGCAGCTTAGATCCCCATAGGGAGGGGCTAAACAATGAGCAGTTCTTC. It is translated as CASSLDPHREGLNNEQFF.

The rearrangement links TRBV7-6 to TRBJ2-5; TRBD2 matches at 12 bases. The CDR3 extends over 16 amino acids. With V trimmed by 4 bases and J by 0 bases, 3 bases remained unmatched. Germline-derived CDR1 and CDR2 are SGHVS and FNYEAQ. This chain's CDR3 is CASSSWTSGDQETQYF. CDR3 coding DNA: TGTGCCAGCAGCTCCTGGACTAGCGGGGACCAAGAGACCCAGTACTTC. Complete variable domain (other parts from reference TRBV7-6 and TRBJ2-5): GAGVSQSPRYKVTKRGQDVALRCDPISGHVSLYWYRQALGQGPEFLTYFNYEAQQDKSGLPNDRFSAERPEGSISTLTIQRTEQRDSAMYRCASSSWTSGDQETQYFGPGTRLLVL.

The V and J genes are TRBV21-1 and TRBJ2-5; the table names TRBD1, a call not compared with the DNA. TRBV21-1 is labeled a pseudogene. The CDR3 has 15 amino acids. DNA of the CDR3: TGTGCCAGCAGGGGACAGGGGGTCCCCAAAGAGACCCAGTACTTC. Residues: CASRGQGVPKETQYF.

The gene calls are TRBV28 and TRBJ2-5; a possible D gene is TRBD1 (5 bases). Trimming removed 8 bases from V and 1 base from J, with 8 bases in between. Germline-derived CDR1 and CDR2 are MDHEN and SYDVKM. This CDR3 has 12 residues. In nucleotides, the CDR3 is TGTGCCAGCCAGGGTCTCCAAGAGACCCAGTACTTC. Protein: CASQGLQETQYF.